This TCR beta chain was recorded in a study of technical replicates of blood from a handful of donors. Measured with immunoSEQ multiplex PCR; TCRdb has only the in-frame clones, and not every one. Of about 80,000 clones listed, about 91% are singletons. Germline-derived CDR1 and CDR2 are SGHAT and FQDESV (reference sequence). The CDR3 has 17 amino acids. V lost 2 bases to trimming and J lost 0 bases, with 14 bases between them. This TCR was sampled from a human donor in good health. The sample consisted of T cells isolated from PBMCs. The chain joins TRBV11-1 to TRBJ1-3; possibly TRBD1 for D (5 bases). CDR3 loop: CASSLTGPGDSGNTIYF. Written as DNA, the CDR3 is TGTGCCAGCAGCTTAACCGGGCCGGGGGACTCTGGAAACACCATATATTTT. The whole variable domain, remainder taken from reference TRBV11-1 and TRBJ1-3, is EAEVAQSPRYKITEKSQAVAFWCDPISGHATLYWYRQILGQGPELLVQFQDESVVDDSQLPKDRFSAERLKGVDSTLKIQPAELGDSAMYLCASSLTGPGDSGNTIYFGEGSWLTVV.